What follows are 27 T cell receptor beta chains derived from one specimen sequenced in a study of cytotoxic CD8 clonotypes in ibrutinib-treated CLL. Produced via immunoSEQ multiplex PCR; TCRdb's table is partial and in-frame only. The sample has around 330,000 clones, around 66% seen once; the top ten hold roughly 6.7%. The sample here was PBMCs, taken after 36 months of ibrutinib treatment. Receptors were obtained from a human donor with chronic lymphocytic leukemia.

The V gene is TRBV6-5, the J gene TRBJ2-7; 8 nucleotides agree with TRBD1. V trimming: 3 bases; J trimming: 1 base; junction bases outside the gene matches: 5. CDR1 is MNHEY, CDR2 SVGAGI, per germline. CDR3 length: 15 residues. This CDR3 reads CASSYRTGRSYEQYF. In DNA, the CDR3 is TGTGCCAGCAGTTATCGGACAGGGCGTTCCTACGAGCAGTACTTC.

This clone turned up a few times. This chain connects TRBV2 to TRBJ2-1, with D perhaps being TRBD1 or TRBD2 (6 bases each). The V gene's germline CDR1 is SNHLY and CDR2 FYNNEI. The CDR3 has 13 residues. Trimming left V 7 bases short and J 3 bases short, with 10 bases between. The CDR3 spells CASIRGVYNEQFF. DNA of the CDR3: TGTGCCAGCATAAGGGGGGTCTACAATGAGCAGTTCTTC.

The CDR3: CASSKNRYSNQPQHF. DNA for the CDR3: TGTGCCAGCAGCAAAAACAGGTATAGCAATCAGCCCCAGCATTTT. The rearrangement uses TRBV7-2 and TRBJ1-5, with D possibly TRBD1 on 5 matching bases. V was clipped by 5 bases and J by 0 bases, with 11 bases between them. This CDR3 region has 15 residues. Germline V gene data show CDR1 as SGHTA and CDR2 as FQGNSA.

In its sample, this clone was seen a few times. The chain joins TRBV5-4 to TRBJ1-2; weak D call: TRBD1 (6 bases). CDR1 and CDR2 (germline): SGHNT, YYREEE (reference sequence). This CDR3 spans 13 amino acids. Trimming took off 4 bases at V and 4 bases at J, with 11 bases between the two ends. The CDR3 region is CASSPDSSYGYTF. The CDR3 DNA reads TGTGCCAGCAGCCCGGACAGCAGCTATGGCTACACCTTC.

The chain couples TRBV5-1 to TRBJ2-1; D might be TRBD2 (6 bases). This CDR3 is built from 15 residues. Trimming stripped 4 bases from V and 4 bases from J, with 15 bases between. The germline V gene encodes CDR1 SGHRS and CDR2 YFSETQ. The CDR3 loop reads CASSHGGEAYNEQFF. In DNA form, the CDR3 reads TGCGCCAGCAGCCACGGGGGAGAGGCGTACAATGAGCAGTTCTTC.

The genes are TRBV27 and TRBJ1-4, with 7 bases that match TRBD1. The CDR3 has 15 residues. The germline CDR1 and CDR2 sequences are MNHEY and SMNVEV (reference sequence). Trimming at V came to 4 bases and at J to 8 bases, leaving 10 bases not matched to a gene. CDR3 sequence: CASSSLRGEREKLFF. CDR3 DNA sequence: TGTGCCAGCAGTTCCCTCAGGGGGGAGCGGGAAAAACTGTTTTTT.

The V and J genes are TRBV19 and TRBJ1-2; 7 bases are a match to TRBD1. The length of the CDR3 is 14 residues. The germline CDR1 and CDR2 sequences are LNHDA and SQIVND (reference sequence). With 6 bases clipped from V and 4 bases from J, the junction kept 8 bases outside the gene matches. CDR3 amino acids: CASRDRNSTYGYTF. CDR3 DNA: TGTGCCAGTAGGGACAGGAACTCGACCTATGGCTACACCTTC.

The chain carries TRBV5-6 and TRBJ1-4; no definite D call. V was trimmed by 4 bases and J by 7 bases, leaving 20 bases between them. Germline V lookup: CDR1 SGHDT, CDR2 YYEEEE. This CDR3 comprises 16 residues. CDR3 DNA sequence: TGTGCCAGCAGCGACGGACCGGGAAGGATGGTTGAAAAACTGTTTTTT. Its translation is CASSDGPGRMVEKLFF.

The gene calls are TRBV7-9 and TRBJ2-1, with D unclear. Germline lookup yields CDR1 SEHNR and CDR2 FQNEAQ (reference sequence). This CDR3 spans 14 amino acids. The V end was cut by 2 bases, the J end by 9 bases, with 14 bases between. The CDR3 DNA reads as TGTGCCAGCAGCTTAACGGGCAGTAGGAGTGAGCAGTTCTTC. Translating gives CASSLTGSRSEQFF.

The chain uses TRBV27 and TRBJ2-4; 15 bases map to TRBD2. V was pared by 6 bases and J by 16 bases, with 10 bases of the junction left unmatched. The CDR3 consists of 14 residues. CDR1 MNHEY and CDR2 SMNVEV come from the germline V gene (reference sequence). The CDR3 is CASSPGTSGRRSYF. The CDR3 nucleotides read TGTGCCAGCAGCCCCGGGACTAGCGGGAGGCGGTCCTACTTC.

The chain couples TRBV7-2 to TRBJ2-7, with 7 bases aligning to TRBD1. The CDR3 extends over 15 amino acids. The J segment lost 0 bases and the V segment lost 6 bases, leaving 8 bases of the junction unmatched. CDR1 is SGHTA and CDR2 is FQGNSA in the germline V gene. The CDR3 reads CASSLTGASSYEQYF. CDR3 nucleotides: TGTGCCAGCAGTCTAACAGGGGCCAGCTCCTACGAGCAGTACTTC.

The table lists this clone with a count of one. V and J are TRBV19 and TRBJ1-4; the match to TRBD1 covers 8 bases. Germline-derived CDR1 and CDR2 are LNHDA and SQIVND (reference sequence). CDR3 length: 17 amino acids. V lost 3 bases to trimming and J lost 8 bases; unmatched junction nucleotides: 14. The CDR3 loop is CASSIGPKDRGEEKLFF. The CDR3 bases are TGTGCCAGTAGTATCGGGCCTAAAGACAGGGGTGAAGAAAAACTGTTTTTT.

The J gene is TRBJ2-7, the V gene TRBV10-2; the D gene could be TRBD1 or TRBD2 (5 bases each). Germline loops: CDR1 WSHSY, CDR2 SAAADI. The CDR3 extends over 17 amino acids. Trimming took 1 base from V and 2 from J, leaving 18 bases between them. CDR3 amino acids: CASSELNFAGTAYEQYF. DNA for the CDR3: TGCGCCAGCAGTGAGTTAAACTTTGCCGGGACGGCCTACGAGCAGTACTTC.

The J gene is TRBJ1-5, the V gene TRBV5-8; D might be TRBD1 (6 bases). Germline CDR1 SGHTS, CDR2 YDEGEE. V lost 2 bases, J lost 1 base, and 7 bases lay in between. This CDR3 has 14 amino acids. CDR3 region: CASSFRGSNQPQHF. The CDR3 DNA sequence: TGTGCCAGCAGCTTCAGGGGAAGCAATCAGCCCCAGCATTTT.

The CDR3 sequence is CASRGFREYYEQYF. CDR3 sequence (DNA): TGTGCCAGCAGGGGCTTCCGAGAGTACTACGAGCAGTACTTC. The V and J genes are TRBV28 and TRBJ2-7; D gene unclear. The germline V gene has CDR1 MDHEN and CDR2 SYDVKM. Trimming took 6 bases from V and 3 from J, leaving 15 bases between them. This CDR3 has 14 amino acids.

V gene TRBV7-6 combines with J gene TRBJ2-3; 10 bases agree with TRBD1. The CDR3 has 19 residues. V dropped 3 bases and J dropped 2; count of bases not matched to a gene: 14. The V gene's germline CDR1 is SGHVS and CDR2 FNYEAQ. CDR3 nucleotides: TGTGCCAGCAGCTTTCCGGGACAGGGGCAAGGCGAGTTCACAGATACGCAGTATTTT. This gives the protein CASSFPGQGQGEFTDTQYF.

The rearrangement uses TRBV10-2 and TRBJ1-2; 9 bases line up with TRBD1. With 3 bases clipped from V and 3 bases from J, the junction kept 2 bases outside the gene matches. Germline V gives CDR1 WSHSY, CDR2 SAAADI. The CDR3 consists of 14 residues. This CDR3 is CASSEGQGYYGYTF. DNA for the CDR3: TGCGCCAGCAGTGAAGGACAGGGGTACTATGGCTACACCTTC.

As DNA, the CDR3 is TGTGCCAGCAGCTTATCGAGTGGGGAGACCCAGTACTTC. Residues: CASSLSSGETQYF. V usage is TRBV11-3 and J usage is TRBJ2-5; no firm D call. CDR1 is SGHNT and CDR2 is YENEEA in the germline V gene. The CDR3 is 13 residues long. Trimming left V 2 bases short and J 5 bases short, with 9 bases between.

The rearrangement joins TRBV2 to TRBJ2-5; tentatively, D is TRBD1 (6 bases). Germline-derived CDR1 and CDR2 are SNHLY and FYNNEI. The CDR3 contains 13 residues. Trimming shortened V by 9 bases and J by 1 base, and 12 bases separated the two germline ends. In DNA, the CDR3 is TGTGCCAGAAGAGCGGACAGCCAAGAGACCCAGTACTTC. Encoded protein: CARRADSQETQYF.

The chain joins TRBV29-1 to TRBJ2-5; D is possibly TRBD1 (6 bases). The CDR3 runs 13 residues. Deletions cut 8 bases from V and 2 bases from J, with 15 bases between. Germline loops: CDR1 SQVTM, CDR2 ANQGSEA. The CDR3 region is CSSDSRGQETQYF. The CDR3 DNA reads TGCAGCTCTGATAGCAGGGGACAAGAGACCCAGTACTTC. Full variable domain (rest looked up from reference TRBV29-1 and TRBJ2-5): SAVISQKPSRDICQRGTSLTIQCQVDSQVTMMFWYRQQPGQSLTLIATANQGSEATYESGFVIDKFPISRPNLTFSTLTVSNMSPEDSSIYLCSSDSRGQETQYFGPGTRLLVL.

V usage is TRBV19 and J usage is TRBJ2-7; D possibly corresponds to TRBD2 (6 bases). The CDR3 totals 13 residues. V lost 5 bases, J lost 2 bases, and 10 bases lay in between. Germline lookup yields CDR1 LNHDA and CDR2 SQIVND (reference sequence). The CDR3 sequence is CASSWGLAYEQYF. Written as DNA, the CDR3 is TGTGCCAGTAGTTGGGGACTGGCCTACGAGCAGTACTTC.

J is TRBJ1-1 and V is TRBV6-5, with D hard to call. V was trimmed by 2 bases and J by 5 bases, leaving 15 bases between them. The CDR3 runs 15 residues. CDR1 is MNHEY and CDR2 is SVGAGI in the germline V gene. The CDR3 reads CASSYEAPGVTEAFF. The CDR3 nucleotides read TGTGCCAGCAGTTACGAAGCCCCCGGGGTGACTGAAGCTTTCTTT.

V gene TRBV29-1 combines with J gene TRBJ2-7; D may be TRBD1 (5 bases). The length of the CDR3 is 12 residues. Germline lookup yields CDR1 SQVTM and CDR2 ANQGSEA. Trimming removed 1 base at V and 6 bases at J, with 10 bases between. The CDR3 DNA reads TGCAGCGTTGAAGGGGGTAGGGGCGAGCAGTACTTC. This codes for CSVEGGRGEQYF.

The chain's CDR3 is CAISESRPLGGWSQPQHF. Written as DNA, the CDR3 is TGTGCCATCAGTGAGTCGAGGCCCCTGGGGGGTTGGAGTCAGCCCCAGCATTTT. The genes are TRBV10-3 and TRBJ1-5; D perhaps matches TRBD1 (5 bases). The CDR3 totals 18 residues. Germline V gene sequence: CDR1 ENHRY, CDR2 SYGVKD. V was pared by 0 bases and J by 6 bases, with 21 bases between.

The V and J genes are TRBV4-1 and TRBJ2-1; TRBD1 matches 10 bases. CDR1 MGHRA and CDR2 YSYEKL come from the germline V gene. J gave up 5 bases and V 0 bases, and 7 bases lay outside the gene matches. The CDR3 is made up of 17 amino acids. CDR3 sequence (DNA): TGCGCCAGCAGCCAAGATGGACAGGGGGTTGTCCACAATGAGCAGTTCTTC. This gives the protein CASSQDGQGVVHNEQFF.

CDR3 amino acids: CASSFAGGDQPQHF. CDR3 coding DNA: TGTGCCAGCAGCTTCGCGGGGGGGGATCAGCCCCAGCATTTT. V is TRBV7-2 and J is TRBJ1-5; tentative D call: TRBD1 (5 bases). Germline V lookup: CDR1 SGHTA, CDR2 FQGNSA. V was cut by 3 bases and J by 5 bases, with 11 bases left in between. The CDR3 runs to 14 residues.

This sequence joins TRBV6-1 and TRBJ2-5; tentatively, D is TRBD2 (5 bases). The V gene lost 4 bases and the J gene lost 9 bases, with 24 bases spanning the gap. Germline V gene data show CDR1 as MNHNS and CDR2 as SASEGT. The CDR3 consists of 16 residues. CDR3 sequence reads: CASSGTGGYGVGAQYF. CDR3 nucleotides: TGTGCCAGCAGTGGAACCGGAGGATATGGGGTTGGGGCCCAGTACTTC.